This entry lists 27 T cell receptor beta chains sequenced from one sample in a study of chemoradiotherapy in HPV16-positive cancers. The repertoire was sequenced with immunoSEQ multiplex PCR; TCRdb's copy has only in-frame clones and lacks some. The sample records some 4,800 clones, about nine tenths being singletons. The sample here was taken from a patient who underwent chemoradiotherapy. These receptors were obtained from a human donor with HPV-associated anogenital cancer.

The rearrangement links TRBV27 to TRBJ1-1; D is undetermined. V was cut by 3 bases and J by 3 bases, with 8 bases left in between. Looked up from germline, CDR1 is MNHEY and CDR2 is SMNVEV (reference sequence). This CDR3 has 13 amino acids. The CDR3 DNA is TGTGCCAGCAGTTTCGGGTGGGACACTGAAGCTTTCTTT. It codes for CASSFGWDTEAFF.

CDR3 region: CASSASMNTEAFF. The CDR3 nucleotides are TGTGCCAGCAGTGCCTCAATGAACACTGAAGCTTTCTTT. The V call is TRBV6-1, the J call TRBJ1-1, with D uncertain. Germline-derived CDR1 and CDR2 are MNHNS and SASEGT. CDR3 size: 13 residues. Trimming stripped 4 bases from V and 0 bases from J, with 6 bases between.

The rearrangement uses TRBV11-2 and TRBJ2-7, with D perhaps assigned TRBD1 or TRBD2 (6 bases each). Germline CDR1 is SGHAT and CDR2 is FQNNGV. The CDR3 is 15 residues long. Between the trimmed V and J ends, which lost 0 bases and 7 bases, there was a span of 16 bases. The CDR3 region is CASSLERDTSLEQYF. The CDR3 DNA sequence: TGTGCCAGCAGCTTAGAGCGGGACACTTCCTTGGAGCAGTACTTC.

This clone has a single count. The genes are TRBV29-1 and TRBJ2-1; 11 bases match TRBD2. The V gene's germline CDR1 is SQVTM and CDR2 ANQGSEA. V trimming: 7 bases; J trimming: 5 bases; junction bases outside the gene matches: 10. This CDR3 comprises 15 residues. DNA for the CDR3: TGCAGCGCCAGGGGACTAGCGGTACCGCACAATGAGCAGTTCTTC. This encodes CSARGLAVPHNEQFF.

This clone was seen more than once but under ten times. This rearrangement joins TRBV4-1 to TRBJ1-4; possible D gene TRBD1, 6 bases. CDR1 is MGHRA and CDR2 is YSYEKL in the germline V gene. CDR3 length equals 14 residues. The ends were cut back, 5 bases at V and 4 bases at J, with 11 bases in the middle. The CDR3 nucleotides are TGCGCCAGCAGCAAAGGACAGAGTAATGAAAAACTGTTTTTT. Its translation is CASSKGQSNEKLFF.

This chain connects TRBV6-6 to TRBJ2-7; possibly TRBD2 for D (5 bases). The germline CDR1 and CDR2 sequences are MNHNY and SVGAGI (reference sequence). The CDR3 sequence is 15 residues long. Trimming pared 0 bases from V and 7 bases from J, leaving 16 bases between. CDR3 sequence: CASSYSPGREQEQYF. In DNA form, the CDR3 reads TGTGCCAGCAGTTACTCGCCCGGACGGGAACAGGAGCAGTACTTC.

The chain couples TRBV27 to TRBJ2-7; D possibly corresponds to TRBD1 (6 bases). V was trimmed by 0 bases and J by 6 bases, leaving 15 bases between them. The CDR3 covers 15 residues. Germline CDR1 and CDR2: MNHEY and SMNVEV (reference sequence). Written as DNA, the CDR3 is TGTGCCAGCAGTTTATCTGCAGGGGATTTGAGCGAGCAGTACTTC. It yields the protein CASSLSAGDLSEQYF.

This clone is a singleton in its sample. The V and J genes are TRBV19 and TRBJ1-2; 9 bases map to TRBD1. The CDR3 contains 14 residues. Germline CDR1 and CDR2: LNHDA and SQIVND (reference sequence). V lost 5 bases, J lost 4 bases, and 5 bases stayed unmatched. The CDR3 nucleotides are TGTGCCAGTAGTGTGTTGGGACAGGGCTATGGCTACACCTTC. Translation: CASSVLGQGYGYTF. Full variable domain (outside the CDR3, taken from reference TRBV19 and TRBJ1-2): DGGITQSPKYLFRKEGQNVTLSCEQNLNHDAMYWYRQDPGQGLRLIYYSQIVNDFQKGDIAEGYSVSREKKESFPLTVTSAQKNPTAFYLCASSVLGQGYGYTFGSGTRLTVV.

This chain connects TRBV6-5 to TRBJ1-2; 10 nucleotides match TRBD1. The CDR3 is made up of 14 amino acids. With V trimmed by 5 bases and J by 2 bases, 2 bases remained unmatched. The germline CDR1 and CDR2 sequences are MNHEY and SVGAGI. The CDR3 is CASSPGQGNYGYTF. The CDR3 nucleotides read TGTGCCAGCAGTCCGGGACAGGGGAACTATGGCTACACCTTC.

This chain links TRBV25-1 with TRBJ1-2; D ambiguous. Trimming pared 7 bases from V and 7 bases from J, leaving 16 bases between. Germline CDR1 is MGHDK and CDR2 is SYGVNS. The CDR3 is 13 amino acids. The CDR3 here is CASTPGDLSGYTF. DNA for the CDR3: TGTGCCAGCACACCTGGCGACCTTTCTGGCTACACCTTC.

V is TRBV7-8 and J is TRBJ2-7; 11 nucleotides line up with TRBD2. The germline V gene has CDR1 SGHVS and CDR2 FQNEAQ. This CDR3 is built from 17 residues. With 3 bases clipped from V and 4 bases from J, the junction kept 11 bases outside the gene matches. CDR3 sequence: CASSLAAFRLAGYEQYF. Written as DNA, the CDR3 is TGTGCCAGCAGCTTGGCTGCCTTTAGACTAGCGGGATACGAGCAGTACTTC.

CDR3 residues: CASSQDKTYNEQFF. CDR3 in DNA: TGCGCCAGCAGCCAAGATAAGACCTACAATGAGCAGTTCTTC. The chain links TRBV4-1 to TRBJ2-1; D call uncertain. Germline V gene lookup returns CDR1 MGHRA and CDR2 YSYEKL. The CDR3 length is 14 residues. V was cut by 0 bases and J by 2 bases, with 5 bases left in between.

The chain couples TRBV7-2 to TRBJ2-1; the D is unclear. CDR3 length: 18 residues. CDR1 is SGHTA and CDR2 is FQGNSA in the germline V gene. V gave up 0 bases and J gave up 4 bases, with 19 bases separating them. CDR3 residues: CASSLATARDALYNEQFF. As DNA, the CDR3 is TGTGCCAGCAGCTTAGCAACGGCTCGAGACGCCTTATACAATGAGCAGTTCTTC.

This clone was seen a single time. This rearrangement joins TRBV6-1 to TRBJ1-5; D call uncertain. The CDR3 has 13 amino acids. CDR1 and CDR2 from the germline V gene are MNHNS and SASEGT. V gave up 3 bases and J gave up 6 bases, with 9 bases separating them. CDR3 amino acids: CASSDGMVQPQHF. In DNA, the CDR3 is TGTGCCAGCAGTGATGGGATGGTTCAGCCCCAGCATTTT.

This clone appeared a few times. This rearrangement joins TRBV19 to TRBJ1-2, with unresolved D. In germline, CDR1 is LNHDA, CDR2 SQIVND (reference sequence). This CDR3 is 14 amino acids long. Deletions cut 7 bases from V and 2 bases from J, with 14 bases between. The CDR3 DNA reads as TGTGCCAGTAATCCCACCGCGCAGAACTATGGCTACACCTTC. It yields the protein CASNPTAQNYGYTF.

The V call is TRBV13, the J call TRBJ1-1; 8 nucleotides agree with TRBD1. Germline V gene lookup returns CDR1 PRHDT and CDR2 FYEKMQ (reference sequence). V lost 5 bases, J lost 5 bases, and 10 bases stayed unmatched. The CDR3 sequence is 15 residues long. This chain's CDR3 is CASSRRRQGMTEAFF. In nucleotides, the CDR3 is TGTGCCAGCAGCCGGCGCAGACAGGGGATGACTGAAGCTTTCTTT.

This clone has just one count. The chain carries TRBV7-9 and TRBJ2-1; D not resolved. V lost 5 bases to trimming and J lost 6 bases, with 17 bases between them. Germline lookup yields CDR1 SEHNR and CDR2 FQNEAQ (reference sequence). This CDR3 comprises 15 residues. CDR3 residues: CASSLGDGVGNEQFF. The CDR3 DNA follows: TGTGCCAGCAGCCTCGGAGACGGCGTGGGCAATGAGCAGTTCTTC.

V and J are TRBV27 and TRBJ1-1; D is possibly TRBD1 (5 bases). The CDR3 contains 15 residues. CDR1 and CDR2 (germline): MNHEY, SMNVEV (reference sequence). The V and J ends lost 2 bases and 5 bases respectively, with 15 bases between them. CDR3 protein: CASSLVSGGRTEAFF. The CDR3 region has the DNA TGTGCCAGCAGTTTAGTTTCGGGGGGTAGGACTGAAGCTTTCTTT.

CDR3 DNA: TGTGCCAGCAGCCCCCTGGAGAGGACGAACACCGGGGAGCTGTTTTTT. It encodes CASSPLERTNTGELFF. The J gene is TRBJ2-2, the V gene TRBV4-2; D gene ambiguous. CDR1 LGHNA and CDR2 YNFKEQ come from the germline V gene. The CDR3 consists of 16 residues. Trimming stripped 4 bases from V and 0 bases from J, with 12 bases between.

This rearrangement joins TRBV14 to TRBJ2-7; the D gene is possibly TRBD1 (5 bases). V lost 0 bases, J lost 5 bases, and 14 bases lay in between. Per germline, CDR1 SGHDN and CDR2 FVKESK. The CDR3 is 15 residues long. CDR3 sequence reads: CASSQELQSRDEQYF. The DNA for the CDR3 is TGTGCCAGCAGCCAAGAGCTCCAGAGCAGGGACGAGCAGTACTTC.

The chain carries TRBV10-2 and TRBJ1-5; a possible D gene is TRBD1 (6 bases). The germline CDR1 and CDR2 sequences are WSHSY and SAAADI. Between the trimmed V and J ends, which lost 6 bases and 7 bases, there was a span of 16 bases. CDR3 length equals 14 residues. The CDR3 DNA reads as TGCGCCAGCAGGGGGGGGCTGGTGGGGCAGCCCCAGCATTTT. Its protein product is CASRGGLVGQPQHF.

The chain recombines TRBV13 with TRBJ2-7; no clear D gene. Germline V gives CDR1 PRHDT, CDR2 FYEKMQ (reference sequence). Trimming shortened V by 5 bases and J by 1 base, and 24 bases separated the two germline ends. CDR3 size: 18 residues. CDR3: CASSQNHRVGQQSYEQYF. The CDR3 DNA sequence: TGTGCCAGCAGCCAAAACCATCGAGTCGGGCAGCAATCCTACGAGCAGTACTTC.

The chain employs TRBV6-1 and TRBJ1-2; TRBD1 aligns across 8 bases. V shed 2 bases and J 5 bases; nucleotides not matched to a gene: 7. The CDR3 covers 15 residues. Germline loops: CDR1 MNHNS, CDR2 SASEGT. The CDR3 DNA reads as TGTGCCAGCAGTGAACCGACTCGGACAGGGTATGGCTACACCTTC. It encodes CASSEPTRTGYGYTF.

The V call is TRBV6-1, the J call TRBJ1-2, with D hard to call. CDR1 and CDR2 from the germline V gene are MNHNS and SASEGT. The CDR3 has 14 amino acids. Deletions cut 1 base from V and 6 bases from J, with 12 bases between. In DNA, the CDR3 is TGTGCCAGCAGTGAAGGAGAAGCGTGGGATGGCTACACCTTC. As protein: CASSEGEAWDGYTF.

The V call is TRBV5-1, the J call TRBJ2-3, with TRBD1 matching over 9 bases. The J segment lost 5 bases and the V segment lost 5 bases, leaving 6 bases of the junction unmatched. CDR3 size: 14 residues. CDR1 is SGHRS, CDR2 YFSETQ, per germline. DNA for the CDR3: TGCGCCAGCAGGCTCGGGACAGGGAAAGATACGCAGTATTTT. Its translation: CASRLGTGKDTQYF.

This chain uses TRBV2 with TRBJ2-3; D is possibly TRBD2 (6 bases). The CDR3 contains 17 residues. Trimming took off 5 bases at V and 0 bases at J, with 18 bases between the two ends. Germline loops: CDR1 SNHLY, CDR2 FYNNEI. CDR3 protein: CASSPLDWGDSTDTQYF. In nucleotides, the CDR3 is TGTGCCAGCAGTCCCCTGGACTGGGGGGATAGCACAGATACGCAGTATTTT.

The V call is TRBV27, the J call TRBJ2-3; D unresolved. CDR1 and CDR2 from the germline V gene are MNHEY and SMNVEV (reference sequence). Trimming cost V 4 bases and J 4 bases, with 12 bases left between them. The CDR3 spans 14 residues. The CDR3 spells CASSSRGRADTQYF. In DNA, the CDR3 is TGTGCCAGCAGTTCCCGAGGTAGAGCAGATACGCAGTATTTT.